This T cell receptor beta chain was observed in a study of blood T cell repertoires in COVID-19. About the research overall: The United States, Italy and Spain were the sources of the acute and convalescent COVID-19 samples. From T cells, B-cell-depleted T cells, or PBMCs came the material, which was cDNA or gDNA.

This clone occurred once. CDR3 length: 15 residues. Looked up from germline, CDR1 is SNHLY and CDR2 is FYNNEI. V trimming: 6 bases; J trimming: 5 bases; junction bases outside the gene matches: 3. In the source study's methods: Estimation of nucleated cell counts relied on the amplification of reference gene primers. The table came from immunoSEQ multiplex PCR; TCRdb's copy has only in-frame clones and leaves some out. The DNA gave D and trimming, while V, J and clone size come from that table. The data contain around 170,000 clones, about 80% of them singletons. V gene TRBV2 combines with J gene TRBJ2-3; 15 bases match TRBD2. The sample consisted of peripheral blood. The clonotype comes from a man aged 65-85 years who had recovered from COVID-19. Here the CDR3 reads CASSLGLAGGDTQYF. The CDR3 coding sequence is TGTGCCAGCAGCCTGGGACTAGCGGGAGGAGATACGCAGTATTTT.